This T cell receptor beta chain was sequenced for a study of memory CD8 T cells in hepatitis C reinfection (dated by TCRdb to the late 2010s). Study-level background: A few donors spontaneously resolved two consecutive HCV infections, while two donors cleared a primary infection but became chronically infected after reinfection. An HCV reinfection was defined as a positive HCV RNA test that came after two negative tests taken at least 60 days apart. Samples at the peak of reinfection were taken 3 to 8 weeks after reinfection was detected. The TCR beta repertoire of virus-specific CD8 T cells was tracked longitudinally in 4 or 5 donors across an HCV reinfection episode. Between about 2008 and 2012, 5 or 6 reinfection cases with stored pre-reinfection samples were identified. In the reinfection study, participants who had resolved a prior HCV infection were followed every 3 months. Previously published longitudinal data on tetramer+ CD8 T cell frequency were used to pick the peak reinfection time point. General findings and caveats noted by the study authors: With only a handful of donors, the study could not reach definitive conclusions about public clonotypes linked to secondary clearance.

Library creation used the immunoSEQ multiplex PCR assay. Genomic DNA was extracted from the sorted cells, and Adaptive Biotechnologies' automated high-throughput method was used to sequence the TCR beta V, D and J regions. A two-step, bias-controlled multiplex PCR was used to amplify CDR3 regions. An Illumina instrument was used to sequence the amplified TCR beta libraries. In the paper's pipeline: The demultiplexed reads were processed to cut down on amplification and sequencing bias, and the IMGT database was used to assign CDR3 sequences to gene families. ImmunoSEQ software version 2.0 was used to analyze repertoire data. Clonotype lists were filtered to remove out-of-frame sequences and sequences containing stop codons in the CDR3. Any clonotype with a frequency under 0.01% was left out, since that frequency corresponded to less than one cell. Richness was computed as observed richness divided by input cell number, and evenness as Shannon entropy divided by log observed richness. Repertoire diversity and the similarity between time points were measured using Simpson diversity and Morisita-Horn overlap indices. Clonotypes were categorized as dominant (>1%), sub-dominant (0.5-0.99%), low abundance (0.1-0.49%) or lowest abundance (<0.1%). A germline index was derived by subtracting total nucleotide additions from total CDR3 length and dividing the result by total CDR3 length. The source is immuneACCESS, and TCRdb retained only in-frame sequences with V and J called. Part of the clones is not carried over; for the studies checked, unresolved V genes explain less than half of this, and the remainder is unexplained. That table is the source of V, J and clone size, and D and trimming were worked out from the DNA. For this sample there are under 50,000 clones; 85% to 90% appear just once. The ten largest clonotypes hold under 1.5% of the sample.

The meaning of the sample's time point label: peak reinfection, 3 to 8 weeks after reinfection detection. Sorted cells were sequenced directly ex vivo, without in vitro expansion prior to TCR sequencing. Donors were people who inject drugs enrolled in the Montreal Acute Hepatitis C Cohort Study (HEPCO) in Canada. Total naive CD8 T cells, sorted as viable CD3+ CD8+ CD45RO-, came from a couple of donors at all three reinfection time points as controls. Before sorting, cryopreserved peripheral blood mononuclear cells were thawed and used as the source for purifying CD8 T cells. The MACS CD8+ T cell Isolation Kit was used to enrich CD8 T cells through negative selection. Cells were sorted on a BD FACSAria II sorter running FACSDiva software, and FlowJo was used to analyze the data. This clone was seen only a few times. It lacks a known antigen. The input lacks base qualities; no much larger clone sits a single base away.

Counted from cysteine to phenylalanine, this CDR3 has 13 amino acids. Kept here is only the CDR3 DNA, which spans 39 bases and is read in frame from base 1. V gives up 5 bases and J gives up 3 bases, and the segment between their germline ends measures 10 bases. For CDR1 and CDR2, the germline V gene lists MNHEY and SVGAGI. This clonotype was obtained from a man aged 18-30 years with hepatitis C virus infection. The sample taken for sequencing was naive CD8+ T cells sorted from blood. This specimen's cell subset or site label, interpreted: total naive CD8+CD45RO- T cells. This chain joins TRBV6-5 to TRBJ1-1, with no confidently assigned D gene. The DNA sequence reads TGTGCCAGCAGTCTACTCCGGGACACTGAAGCTTTCTTT. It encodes CASSLLRDTEAFF.